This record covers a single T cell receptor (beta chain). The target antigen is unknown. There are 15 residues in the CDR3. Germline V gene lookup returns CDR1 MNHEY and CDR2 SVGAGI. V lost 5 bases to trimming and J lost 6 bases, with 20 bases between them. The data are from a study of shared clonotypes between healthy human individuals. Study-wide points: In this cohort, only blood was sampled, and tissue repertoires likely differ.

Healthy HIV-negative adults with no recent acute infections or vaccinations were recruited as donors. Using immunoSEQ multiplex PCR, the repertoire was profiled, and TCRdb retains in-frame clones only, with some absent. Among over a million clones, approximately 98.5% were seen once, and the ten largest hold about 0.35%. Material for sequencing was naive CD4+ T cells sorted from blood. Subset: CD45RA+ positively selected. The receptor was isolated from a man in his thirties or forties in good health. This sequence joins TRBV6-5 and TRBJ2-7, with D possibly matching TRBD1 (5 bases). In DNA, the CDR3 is TGTGCCAGCAGTCACCAATGGACAACGCCGAGCGAGCAGTACTTC. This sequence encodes CASSHQWTTPSEQYF.